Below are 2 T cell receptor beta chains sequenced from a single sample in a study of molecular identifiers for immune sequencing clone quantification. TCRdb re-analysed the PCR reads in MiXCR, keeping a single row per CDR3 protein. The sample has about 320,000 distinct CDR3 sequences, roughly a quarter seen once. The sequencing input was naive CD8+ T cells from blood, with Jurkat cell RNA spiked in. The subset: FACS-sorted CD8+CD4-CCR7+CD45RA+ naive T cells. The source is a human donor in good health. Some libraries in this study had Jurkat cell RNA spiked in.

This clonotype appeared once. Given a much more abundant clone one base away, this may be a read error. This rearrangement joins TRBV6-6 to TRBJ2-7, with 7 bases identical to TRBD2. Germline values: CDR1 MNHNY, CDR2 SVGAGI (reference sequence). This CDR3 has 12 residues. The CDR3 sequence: CTSIGGDYEQYF. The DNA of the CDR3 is TGTACCAGCATTGGGGGGGATTACGAGCAGTACTTC.

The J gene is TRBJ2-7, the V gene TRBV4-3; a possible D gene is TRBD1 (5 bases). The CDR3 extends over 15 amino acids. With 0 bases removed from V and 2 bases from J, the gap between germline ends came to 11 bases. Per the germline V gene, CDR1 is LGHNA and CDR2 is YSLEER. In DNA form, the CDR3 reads TGCGCCAGCAGCCAAGATAGGCAGGGCCCCTACGAGCAGTACTTC. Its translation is CASSQDRQGPYEQYF.